This entry concerns a single TCR beta chain. The record originates from a study of T cell responses to AZD1222 COVID-19 vaccine. Sequencing was performed with immunoSEQ multiplex PCR; in TCRdb, only in-frame clones are kept and a portion is missing. This table has fewer than 150,000 clones, approximately 93% appearing once. The V end was cut by 6 bases, the J end by 2 bases, with 14 bases between. Germline V gene data show CDR1 as MNHEY and CDR2 as SVGEGT. The CDR3 is made up of 15 amino acids. The specimen was peripheral blood, collected on day 0 of AZD1222 vaccination. This TCR came from an adult in good health. V is TRBV6-2 or TRBV6-3 and J is TRBJ1-5; D is unclear. In DNA, the CDR3 is TGTGCCAGCAGCTCTCGGGGTTCGGGCAATCAGCCCCAGCATTTT. Translation: CASSSRGSGNQPQHF.